This passage covers 25 T cell receptor beta chains from one sample sequenced in a study of Ad26.COV2.S vaccination and SARS-CoV-2 variants. The table came from immunoSEQ multiplex PCR; TCRdb's copy has only in-frame clones and leaves some out. The sample has some 340,000 clones; around 84% are singletons. Treatment in this sample: some 20 received Ad26.COV2.S at low or high dose, single or two shots; about 5 received placebo; per-sample allocation not given. The study sampled participants on day 63 after the first vaccine or placebo injection. Sequencing used peripheral blood, obtained in a trial of Ad26.COV2.S vaccine versus placebo. The receptors originated from a person aged 18-65 years who received the Ad26.COV2.S COVID-19 vaccine or a placebo.

The chain employs TRBV5-6 and TRBJ1-2, with 9 bases identical to TRBD1. In germline, CDR1 is SGHDT, CDR2 YYEEEE. J gave up 4 bases and V 5 bases, and 9 bases lay outside the gene matches. This CDR3 spans 15 amino acids. The CDR3 coding sequence is TGTGCCAGCAGACTAATACAGGGGGCAATCTATGGCTACACCTTC. Protein: CASRLIQGAIYGYTF.

The J gene is TRBJ1-5, the V gene TRBV18, with TRBD1 identical over 8 bases. V shed 6 bases and J 7 bases; nucleotides not matched to a gene: 11. The V gene's germline CDR1 is KGHSH and CDR2 LQKENI. The CDR3 spans 15 residues. The CDR3 sequence: CASSRIRGRTQPQHF. In DNA, the CDR3 is TGTGCCAGCTCCCGCATCAGGGGGCGTACACAGCCCCAGCATTTT. The full variable domain, completed using reference TRBV18 and TRBJ1-5, is NAGVMQNPRHLVRRRGQEARLRCSPMKGHSHVYWYRQLPEEGLKFMVYLQKENIIDESGMPKERFSAEFPKEGPSILRIQQVVRGDSAAYFCASSRIRGRTQPQHFGDGTRLSIL.

DNA of the CDR3: TGTGCCAGCAGCCGTCGTCGGGGCGGATCAACAACTAATGAAAAACTGTTTTTT. Translated, it gives CASSRRRGGSTTNEKLFF. The chain is built from TRBV5-4 and TRBJ1-4; weak D call: TRBD1 (5 bases). Germline values: CDR1 SGHNT, CDR2 YYREEE (reference sequence). The CDR3 is 18 residues long. Trimming left V 4 bases short and J 0 bases short, with 19 bases between.

V and J are TRBV4-3 and TRBJ1-3; D is perhaps TRBD1 (6 bases). V was cut by 1 base and J by 3 bases, with 13 bases left in between. Germline CDR1 is LGHNA and CDR2 is YSLEER. This CDR3 has 16 residues. CDR3 nucleotides: TGCGCCAGCAGCCAAGTAGGTGGACAGATTGGAAACACCATATATTTT. This codes for CASSQVGGQIGNTIYF.

V usage is TRBV19 and J usage is TRBJ1-1; possible D gene TRBD1, 6 bases. The germline V gene encodes CDR1 LNHDA and CDR2 SQIVND (reference sequence). This CDR3 comprises 12 residues. The V gene lost 5 bases and the J gene lost 3 bases, with 7 bases spanning the gap. The CDR3 DNA sequence: TGTGCCAGTAGTTACAGGGACACTGAAGCTTTCTTT. This codes for CASSYRDTEAFF.

The chain carries TRBV7-9 and TRBJ2-2, with D perhaps TRBD1 or TRBD2 (6 bases each). This CDR3 has 15 residues. CDR1 is SEHNR and CDR2 is FQNEAQ in the germline V gene (reference sequence). Trimming cost V 5 bases and J 0 bases, with 10 bases left between them. The CDR3: CASSTRGPNTGELFF. The CDR3, as DNA: TGTGCCAGCAGCACCCGGGGGCCGAACACCGGGGAGCTGTTTTTT.

This rearrangement joins TRBV3-1 (or the pseudogene TRBV3-2) to TRBJ1-6; 7 bases are shared with TRBD1. This CDR3 is built from 14 residues. Germline V gene data show CDR1 as LGHDT and CDR2 as YNNKEL (reference sequence). V was pared by 3 bases and J by 7 bases, with 3 bases of the junction left unmatched. This CDR3 is CASSHPQGNSPLHF. In nucleotides, the CDR3 is TGTGCCAGCAGCCATCCACAGGGGAATTCACCCCTCCACTTT.

The V and J genes are TRBV30 and TRBJ1-1; no clear D gene. CDR1 is GTSNPN and CDR2 is SVGIG in the germline V gene (reference sequence). Deletions cut 5 bases from V and 3 bases from J, with 19 bases between. The length of the CDR3 is 15 residues. For the CDR3, the DNA is TGTGCCTGGTGCTTCCATACTCTGGGAGACACTGAAGCTTTCTTT. It translates to CAWCFHTLGDTEAFF.

CDR3 DNA sequence: TGTGCCAGCAGTTACTCGGGGTTCGGCGGAAACACCATATATTTT. The encoded protein is CASSYSGFGGNTIYF. This chain joins TRBV6-5 and TRBJ1-3; D unclear. Germline CDR1 reads MNHEY; CDR2 reads SVGAGI. V lost 0 bases and J 4 bases, leaving 10 bases between the germline ends. The CDR3 has 15 residues.

The rearrangement joins TRBV5-4 to TRBJ2-7; perhaps TRBD2 as D (6 bases). Looked up from germline, CDR1 is SGHNT and CDR2 is YYREEE (reference sequence). V shed 4 bases and J shed 6 bases, with 20 bases lying between them. This CDR3 has 15 residues. The CDR3 sequence: CASSPRGGALPEQYF. DNA for the CDR3: TGTGCCAGCAGCCCGAGAGGCGGGGCGCTCCCCGAGCAGTACTTC. The full variable domain, completed using reference TRBV5-4 and TRBJ2-7, is ETGVTQSPTHLIKTRGQQVTLRCSSQSGHNTVSWYQQALGQGPQFIFQYYREEENGRGNFPPRFSGLQFPNYSSELNVNALELDDSALYLCASSPRGGALPEQYFGPGTRLTVT.

The genes are TRBV18 and TRBJ2-1; TRBD2 might be the D (7 bases). The CDR3 is 16 amino acids. V was shortened by 6 bases and J by 6 bases, with 21 bases between the two germline ends. Per the germline V gene, CDR1 is KGHSH and CDR2 is LQKENI. The CDR3 here is CASSRNLQGGGNEQFF. The CDR3 DNA is TGTGCCAGCTCTCGAAACCTACAGGGAGGGGGCAATGAGCAGTTCTTC.

The chain carries TRBV30 and TRBJ1-1, with D unresolved. Germline CDR1 is GTSNPN and CDR2 is SVGIG (reference sequence). The CDR3 has 14 amino acids. The V gene lost 0 bases and the J gene lost 7 bases, with 15 bases spanning the gap. The chain's CDR3 is CAWSVLRRINEAFF. In nucleotides, the CDR3 is TGTGCCTGGAGTGTACTGAGAAGGATCAATGAAGCTTTCTTT.

The chain couples TRBV5-5 to TRBJ2-7; perhaps TRBD1 as D (5 bases). The CDR3 covers 14 residues. CDR1 SGHKS and CDR2 YYEKEE come from the germline V gene (reference sequence). Between the trimmed V and J ends, which lost 6 bases and 0 bases, there was a span of 13 bases. The CDR3 loop is CASILTASSYEQYF. CDR3 nucleotide sequence: TGTGCCAGCATCCTGACAGCCAGCTCCTACGAGCAGTACTTC.

The rearrangement joins TRBV2 to TRBJ2-2; tentatively, D is TRBD2 (6 bases). Germline V gene data show CDR1 as SNHLY and CDR2 as FYNNEI. CDR3 length: 16 amino acids. V lost 3 bases and J 4 bases, leaving 15 bases between the germline ends. CDR3 sequence reads: CASSDRAGGVTGELFF. CDR3 in DNA: TGTGCCAGCAGTGACAGGGCAGGAGGGGTCACCGGGGAGCTGTTTTTT.

CDR3 region: CASRQGGAEAFF. DNA for the CDR3: TGTGCCAGCAGACAGGGGGGCGCTGAAGCTTTCTTT. The J gene is TRBJ1-1, the V gene TRBV12-3 or TRBV12-4; 8 bases agree with TRBD1. CDR3 length: 12 amino acids. The V and J ends lost 6 bases and 6 bases, in that order; junction bases with no gene match: 3.

The chain recombines TRBV7-8 with TRBJ1-2; tentative D call: TRBD1 (5 bases). The CDR3 length is 13 residues. Germline lookup yields CDR1 SGHVS and CDR2 FQNEAQ. Trimming removed 1 base at V and 8 bases at J, with 11 bases between. CDR3 sequence reads: CASSLGAGLGYTF. The CDR3 DNA reads as TGTGCCAGCAGCTTAGGGGCAGGGTTGGGCTACACCTTC.

The gene calls are TRBV21-1 and TRBJ2-3; the D call in the table, TRBD2, was not verified against the DNA. TRBV21-1 is termed a pseudogene. The CDR3 loop spans 14 amino acids. CDR3 sequence (DNA): TGTGCCAGCAGCAAAGGAGGCACGGCAGATACGCAGTATTTT. Its protein is CASSKGGTADTQYF.

V usage is TRBV12-3 or TRBV12-4 and J usage is TRBJ1-2; unclear D gene. The V gene lost 1 base and the J gene lost 7 bases, with 4 bases spanning the gap. This CDR3 comprises 11 residues. The CDR3 protein is CASSLGVGYTF. Written as DNA, the CDR3 is TGTGCCAGCAGTTTAGGGGTTGGCTACACCTTC.

This clone has more than one count but fewer than ten. The V and J genes are TRBV7-8 and TRBJ1-5, with unresolved D. Trimming shortened V by 3 bases and J by 5 bases, and 8 bases separated the two germline ends. The CDR3 sequence is 13 residues long. CDR1 SGHVS and CDR2 FQNEAQ come from the germline V gene. The CDR3 spells CASSFVRDQPQHF. CDR3 in DNA: TGTGCCAGCAGCTTTGTGAGAGATCAGCCCCAGCATTTT. Full variable domain (missing parts from reference TRBV7-8 and TRBJ1-5): GAGVSQSPRYKVAKRGQDVALRCDPISGHVSLFWYQQALGQGPEFLTYFQNEAQLDKSGLPSDRFFAERPEGSVSTLKIQRTQQEDSAVYLCASSFVRDQPQHFGDGTRLSIL.

This CDR3 is CASSPRRGSTGELFF. The CDR3 coding sequence is TGTGCCAGCTCACCCCGACGGGGTAGCACCGGGGAGCTGTTTTTT. V gene TRBV18 combines with J gene TRBJ2-2, with a possible D match to TRBD2 (5 bases). CDR1 and CDR2 from the germline V gene are KGHSH and LQKENI. The CDR3 has 15 amino acids. Trimming removed 3 bases from V and 4 bases from J, with 12 bases in between.

As regards this clone: Sequence at one end of the junction differs from germline and may be a read error. J is TRBJ1-3 and V is TRBV6-5, with D perhaps TRBD1 (5 bases). Germline CDR1 and CDR2: MNHEY and SVGAGI. The CDR3 has 16 residues. CDR3 loop: CAGSYSWQGGRNTIYF. The CDR3 DNA reads TGTGCCGGCAGTTACTCGTGGCAGGGCGGACGAAACACCATATATTTT.

The J gene is TRBJ1-4, the V gene TRBV19; D unclear. Germline CDR1 is LNHDA and CDR2 is SQIVND (reference sequence). CDR3 length: 15 amino acids. Trimming shortened V by 7 bases and J by 0 bases, and 12 bases separated the two germline ends. DNA for the CDR3: TGTGCCAGTACGAGAACATTTGCAACTAATGAAAAACTGTTTTTT. Its protein is CASTRTFATNEKLFF. Full variable domain (missing parts from reference TRBV19 and TRBJ1-4): DGGITQSPKYLFRKEGQNVTLSCEQNLNHDAMYWYRQDPGQGLRLIYYSQIVNDFQKGDIAEGYSVSREKKESFPLTVTSAQKNPTAFYLCASTRTFATNEKLFFGSGTQLSVL.

This chain uses TRBV30 with TRBJ1-2; no clear D. Germline lookup yields CDR1 GTSNPN and CDR2 SVGIG (reference sequence). Trimming cost V 4 bases and J 3 bases, with 12 bases left between them. The CDR3 totals 13 residues. The CDR3 DNA is TGTGCCTGGACCCACGGGAGGGACTATGGCTACACCTTC. Translation gives CAWTHGRDYGYTF.

The chain carries TRBV16 and TRBJ1-2, with a weak D call TRBD1 (6 bases). The germline gives CDR1 KGHSY, CDR2 FQNENV. CDR3 length: 16 residues. Trimming removed 5 bases from V and 0 bases from J, with 16 bases in between. The CDR3 DNA reads TGTGCCAGCAGCTTCACAGGGTTTGAGACTAACTATGGCTACACCTTC. Amino acids: CASSFTGFETNYGYTF.

The V call is TRBV25-1, the J call TRBJ2-3; perhaps TRBD2 as D (7 bases). This CDR3 contains 17 residues. The V end was cut by 5 bases, the J end by 2 bases, with 20 bases between. Germline CDR1 MGHDK, CDR2 SYGVNS. CDR3 bases: TGTGCCAGCAGTCTCGGGGGGCCATATTTAGACACAGATACGCAGTATTTT. It specifies CASSLGGPYLDTDTQYF. The full variable domain, in which reference TRBV25-1 and TRBJ2-3 provide the parts outside the CDR3, is EADIYQTPRYLVIGTGKKITLECSQTMGHDKMYWYQQDPGMELHLIHYSYGVNSTEKGDLSSESTVSRIRTEHFPLTLESARPSHTSQYLCASSLGGPYLDTDTQYFGPGTRLTVL.